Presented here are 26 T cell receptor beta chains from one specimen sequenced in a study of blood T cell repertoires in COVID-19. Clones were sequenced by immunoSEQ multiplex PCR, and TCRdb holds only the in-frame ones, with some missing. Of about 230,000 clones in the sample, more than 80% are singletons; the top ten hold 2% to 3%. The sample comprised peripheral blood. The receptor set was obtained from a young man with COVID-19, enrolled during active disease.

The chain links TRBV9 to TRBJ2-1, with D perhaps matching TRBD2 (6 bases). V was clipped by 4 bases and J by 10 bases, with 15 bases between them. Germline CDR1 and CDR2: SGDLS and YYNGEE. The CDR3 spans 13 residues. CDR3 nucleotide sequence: TGTGCCAGCAGCCCCCTAACTCGGGGGGAGCAGTTCTTC. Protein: CASSPLTRGEQFF. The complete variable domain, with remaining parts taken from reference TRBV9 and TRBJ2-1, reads DSGVTQTPKHLITATGQRVTLRCSPRSGDLSVYWYQQSLDQGLQFLIQYYNGEERAKGNILERFSAQQFPDLHSELNLSSLELGDSALYFCASSPLTRGEQFFGPGTRLTVL.

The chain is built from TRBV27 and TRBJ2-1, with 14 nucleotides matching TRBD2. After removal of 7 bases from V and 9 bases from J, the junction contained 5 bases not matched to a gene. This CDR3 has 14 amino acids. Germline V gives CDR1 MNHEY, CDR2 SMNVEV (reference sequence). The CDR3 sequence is CASKGLAGVSEQFF. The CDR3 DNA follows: TGTGCCAGCAAGGGACTAGCGGGAGTTTCTGAGCAGTTCTTC.

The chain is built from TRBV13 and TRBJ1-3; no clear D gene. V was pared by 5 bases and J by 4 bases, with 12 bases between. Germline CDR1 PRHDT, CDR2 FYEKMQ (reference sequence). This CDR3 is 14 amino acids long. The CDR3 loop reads CASSPIGLGNTIYF. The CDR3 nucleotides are TGTGCCAGCAGCCCAATTGGACTAGGAAACACCATATATTTT.

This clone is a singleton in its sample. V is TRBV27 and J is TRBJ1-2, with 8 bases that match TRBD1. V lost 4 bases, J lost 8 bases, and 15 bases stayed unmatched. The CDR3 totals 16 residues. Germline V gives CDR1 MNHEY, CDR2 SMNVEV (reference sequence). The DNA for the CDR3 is TGTGCCAGCAGTTCCTACCCTCCTGACAGGGGTAGGGGCTACACCTTC. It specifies CASSSYPPDRGRGYTF.

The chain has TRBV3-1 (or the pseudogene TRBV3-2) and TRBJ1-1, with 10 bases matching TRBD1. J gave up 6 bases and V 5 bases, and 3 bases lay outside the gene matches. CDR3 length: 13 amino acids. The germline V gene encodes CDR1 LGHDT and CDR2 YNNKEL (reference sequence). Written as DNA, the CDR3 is TGTGCCAGCAGCGACGGACAGGGGGCTGAAGCTTTCTTT. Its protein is CASSDGQGAEAFF.

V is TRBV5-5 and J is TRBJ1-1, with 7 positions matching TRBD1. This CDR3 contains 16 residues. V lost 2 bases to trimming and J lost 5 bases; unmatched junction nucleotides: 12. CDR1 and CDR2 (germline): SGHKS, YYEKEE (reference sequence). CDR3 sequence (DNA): TGTGCCAGCAGCTTTTCCCGTGACAGGGTCAGGACTGAAGCTTTCTTT. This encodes CASSFSRDRVRTEAFF.

CDR3 residues: CASTPLRGMRTEAFF. The CDR3 nucleotides read TGTGCCAGTACCCCGCTAAGGGGGATGAGGACTGAAGCTTTCTTT. This chain links TRBV6-5 with TRBJ1-1; D possibly corresponds to TRBD1 (6 bases). CDR3 length: 15 amino acids. V lost 9 bases and J lost 5, with 22 bases in between. Germline V gives CDR1 MNHEY, CDR2 SVGAGI.

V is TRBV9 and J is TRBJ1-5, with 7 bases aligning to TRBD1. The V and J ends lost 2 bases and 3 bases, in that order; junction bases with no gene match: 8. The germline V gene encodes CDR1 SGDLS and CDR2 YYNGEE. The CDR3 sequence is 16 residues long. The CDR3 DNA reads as TGTGCCAGCAGCGTCGGGGGGGACAGTTACAATCAGCCCCAGCATTTT. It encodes CASSVGGDSYNQPQHF.

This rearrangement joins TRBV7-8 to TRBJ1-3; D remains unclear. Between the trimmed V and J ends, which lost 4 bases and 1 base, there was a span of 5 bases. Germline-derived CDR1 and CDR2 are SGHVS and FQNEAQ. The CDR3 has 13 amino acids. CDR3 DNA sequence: TGTGCCAGCAGCTCGACATCTGGAAACACCATATATTTT. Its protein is CASSSTSGNTIYF.

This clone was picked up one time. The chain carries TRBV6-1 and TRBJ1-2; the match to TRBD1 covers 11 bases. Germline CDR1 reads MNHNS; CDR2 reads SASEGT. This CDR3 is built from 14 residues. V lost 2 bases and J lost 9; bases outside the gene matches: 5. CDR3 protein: CASSEWTGGFSYTF. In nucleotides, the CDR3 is TGTGCCAGCAGTGAATGGACAGGGGGCTTTAGCTACACCTTC.

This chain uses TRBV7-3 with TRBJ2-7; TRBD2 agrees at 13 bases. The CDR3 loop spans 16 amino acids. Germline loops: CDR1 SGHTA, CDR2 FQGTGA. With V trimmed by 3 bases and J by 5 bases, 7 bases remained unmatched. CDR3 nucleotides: TGTGCCAGCAGCTTGGGTAGACTAGCGGGAGGCCACGAGCAGTACTTC. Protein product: CASSLGRLAGGHEQYF.

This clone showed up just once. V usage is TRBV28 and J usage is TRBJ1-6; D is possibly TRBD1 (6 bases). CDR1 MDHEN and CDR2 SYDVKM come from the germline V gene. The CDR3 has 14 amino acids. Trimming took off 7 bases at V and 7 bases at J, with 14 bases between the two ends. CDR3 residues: CASNLLQGNSPLHF. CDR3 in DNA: TGTGCCAGCAACCTATTACAGGGAAATTCACCCCTCCACTTT.

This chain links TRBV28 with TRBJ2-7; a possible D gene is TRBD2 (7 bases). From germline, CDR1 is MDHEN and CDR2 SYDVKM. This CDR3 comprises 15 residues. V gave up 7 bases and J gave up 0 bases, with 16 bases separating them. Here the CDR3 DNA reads TGTGCCAGCAATGGAGGGGGGGCGATCTCCTACGAGCAGTACTTC. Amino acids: CASNGGGAISYEQYF. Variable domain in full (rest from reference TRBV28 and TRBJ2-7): DVKVTQSSRYLVKRTGEKVFLECVQDMDHENMFWYRQDPGLGLRLIYFSYDVKMKEKGDIPEGYSVSREKKERFSLILESASTNQTSMYLCASNGGGAISYEQYFGPGTRLTVT.

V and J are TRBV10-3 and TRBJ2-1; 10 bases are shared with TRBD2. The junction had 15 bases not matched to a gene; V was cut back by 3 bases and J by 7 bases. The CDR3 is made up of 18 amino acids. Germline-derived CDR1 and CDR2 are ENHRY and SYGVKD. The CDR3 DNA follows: TGTGCCATCAGTGACGTCTTGGTTTTGGGACTAGCGAAGAATGAGCAGTTCTTC. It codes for CAISDVLVLGLAKNEQFF.

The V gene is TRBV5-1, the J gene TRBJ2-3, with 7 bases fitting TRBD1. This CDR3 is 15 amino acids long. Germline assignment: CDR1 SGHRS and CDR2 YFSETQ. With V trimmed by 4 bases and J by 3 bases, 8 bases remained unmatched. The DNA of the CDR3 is TGCGCCAGCAGCCCAAGACAGGGTATAACAGATACGCAGTATTTT. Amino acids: CASSPRQGITDTQYF.

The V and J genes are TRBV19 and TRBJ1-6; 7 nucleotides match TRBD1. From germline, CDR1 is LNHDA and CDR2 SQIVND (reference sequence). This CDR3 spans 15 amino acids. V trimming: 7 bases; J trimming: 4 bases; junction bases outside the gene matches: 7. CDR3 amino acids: CASNPRDRYNSPLHF. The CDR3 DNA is TGTGCCAGTAATCCCCGGGACAGATATAATTCACCCCTCCACTTT. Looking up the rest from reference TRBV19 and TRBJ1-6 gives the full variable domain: DGGITQSPKYLFRKEGQNVTLSCEQNLNHDAMYWYRQDPGQGLRLIYYSQIVNDFQKGDIAEGYSVSREKKESFPLTVTSAQKNPTAFYLCASNPRDRYNSPLHFGNGTRLTVT.

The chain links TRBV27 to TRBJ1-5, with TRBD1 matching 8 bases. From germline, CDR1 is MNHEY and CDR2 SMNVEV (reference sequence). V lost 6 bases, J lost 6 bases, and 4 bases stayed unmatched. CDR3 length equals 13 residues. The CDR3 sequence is CASRDRGGQPQHF. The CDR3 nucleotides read TGTGCCAGCAGAGACAGGGGCGGTCAGCCCCAGCATTTT.

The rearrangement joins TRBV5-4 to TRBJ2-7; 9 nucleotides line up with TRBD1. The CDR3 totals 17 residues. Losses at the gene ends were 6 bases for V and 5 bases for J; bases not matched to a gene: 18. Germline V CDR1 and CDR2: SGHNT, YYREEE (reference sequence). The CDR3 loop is CASTPRKMGTGSNEQYF. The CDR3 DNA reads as TGTGCCAGCACCCCTCGGAAGATGGGGACAGGGAGCAACGAGCAGTACTTC.

In DNA form, the CDR3 reads TGTGCCAGCAGTTACTTACGGGACAGGGTCTATGAGCAGTTCTTC. Protein sequence: CASSYLRDRVYEQFF. The chain uses TRBV6-2 or TRBV6-3 and TRBJ2-1, with 9 positions matching TRBD1. Germline V gene sequence: CDR1 MNHEY, CDR2 SVGEGT. After removal of 1 base from V and 8 bases from J, the junction contained 6 bases not matched to a gene. The CDR3 is 15 amino acids.

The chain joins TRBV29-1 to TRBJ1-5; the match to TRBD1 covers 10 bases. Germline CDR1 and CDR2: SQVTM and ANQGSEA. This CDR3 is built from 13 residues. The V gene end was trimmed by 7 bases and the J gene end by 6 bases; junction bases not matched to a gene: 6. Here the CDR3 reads CSARQGAGQPQHF. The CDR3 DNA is TGCAGCGCTAGACAGGGGGCTGGTCAGCCCCAGCATTTT. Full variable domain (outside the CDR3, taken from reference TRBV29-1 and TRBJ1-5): SAVISQKPSRDICQRGTSLTIQCQVDSQVTMMFWYRQQPGQSLTLIATANQGSEATYESGFVIDKFPISRPNLTFSTLTVSNMSPEDSSIYLCSARQGAGQPQHFGDGTRLSIL.

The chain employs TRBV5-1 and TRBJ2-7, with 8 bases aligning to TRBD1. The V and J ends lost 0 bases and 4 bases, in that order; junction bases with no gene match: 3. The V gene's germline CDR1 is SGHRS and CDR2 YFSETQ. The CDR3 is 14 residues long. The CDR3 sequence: CASSLDRGLYEQYF. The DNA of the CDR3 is TGCGCCAGCAGCTTGGACAGGGGGTTATACGAGCAGTACTTC.

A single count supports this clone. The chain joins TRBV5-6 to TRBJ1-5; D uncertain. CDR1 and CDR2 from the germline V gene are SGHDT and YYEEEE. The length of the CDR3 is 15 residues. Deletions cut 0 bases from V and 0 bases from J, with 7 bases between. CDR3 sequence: CASSLAEASNQPQHF. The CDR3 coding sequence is TGTGCCAGCAGCTTGGCGGAGGCTAGCAATCAGCCCCAGCATTTT.

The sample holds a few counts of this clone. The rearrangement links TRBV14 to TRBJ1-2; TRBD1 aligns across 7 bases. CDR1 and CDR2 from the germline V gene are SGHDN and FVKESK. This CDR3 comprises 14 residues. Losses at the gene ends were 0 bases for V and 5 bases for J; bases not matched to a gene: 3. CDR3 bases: TGTGCCAGCAGCCAAGACGCGACAGGGTATGGCTACACCTTC. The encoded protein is CASSQDATGYGYTF.

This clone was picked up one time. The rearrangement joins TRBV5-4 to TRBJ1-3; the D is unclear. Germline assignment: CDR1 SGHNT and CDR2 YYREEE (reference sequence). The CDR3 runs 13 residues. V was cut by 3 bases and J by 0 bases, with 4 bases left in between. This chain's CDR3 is CASSYNSGNTIYF. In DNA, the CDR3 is TGTGCCAGCAGCTACAACTCTGGAAACACCATATATTTT.

CDR3 sequence (DNA): TGCAGCGCGGATACCGTGAGGGAGGGAGCGGGCGGAAACACCATATATTTT. Amino acids: CSADTVREGAGGNTIYF. The chain combines TRBV29-1 with TRBJ1-3; no reliable D call. The length of the CDR3 is 17 residues. The germline V gene encodes CDR1 SQVTM and CDR2 ANQGSEA. Trimming took 7 bases from V and 4 from J, leaving 26 bases between them.

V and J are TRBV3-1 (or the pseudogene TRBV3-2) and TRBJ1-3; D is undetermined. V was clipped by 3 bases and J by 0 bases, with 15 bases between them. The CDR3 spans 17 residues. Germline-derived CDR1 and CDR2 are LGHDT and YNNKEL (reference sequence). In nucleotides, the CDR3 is TGTGCCAGCAGCCATGTGGACGAGGGTACCTCTGGAAACACCATATATTTT. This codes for CASSHVDEGTSGNTIYF.